A single sample is the source of the 15 T cell receptor beta chains below, sequenced in a study of control samples from healthy donors and cancer patients. Repertoires were generated with immunoSEQ multiplex PCR, while TCRdb's copy carries only in-frame clones and drops some. Of a few hundred thousand clones in the sample, around 90% were seen once. Sequencing was performed on PBMCs. Receptor source: a man between 40 and 49 years old with head and neck cancer.

CDR3 DNA: TGTGCCAGCAGCCTACTACAGGGGGCGCGATACAATGAGCAGTTCTTC. It is translated as CASSLLQGARYNEQFF. The chain links TRBV27 to TRBJ2-1, with 9 bases fitting TRBD1. Trimming removed 6 bases from V and 4 bases from J; junction bases left unmatched: 10. Germline-derived CDR1 and CDR2 are MNHEY and SMNVEV (reference sequence). This CDR3 is 16 amino acids long.

V usage is TRBV24-1 and J usage is TRBJ2-1; D is perhaps TRBD1 (5 bases). CDR1 is KGHDR and CDR2 is SFDVKD in the germline V gene. Between the trimmed V and J ends, which lost 0 bases and 3 bases, there was a span of 14 bases. There are 17 residues in the CDR3. The CDR3 spells CATSDLQTEGVYNEQFF. The CDR3 DNA reads as TGTGCCACCAGTGATTTGCAAACGGAAGGGGTCTACAATGAGCAGTTCTTC.

The chain recombines TRBV28 with TRBJ2-3, with 12 bases lining up with TRBD1. The CDR3 is 14 amino acids. CDR1 is MDHEN and CDR2 is SYDVKM in the germline V gene. The trim removed 8 bases at V and 4 bases at J, leaving 4 bases unmatched. CDR3 residues: CASGGTGGPDTQYF. The DNA for the CDR3 is TGTGCCAGCGGCGGGACAGGGGGCCCAGATACGCAGTATTTT.

This rearrangement joins TRBV4-1 to TRBJ1-5, with D unclear. The CDR3 contains 16 residues. CDR1 is MGHRA, CDR2 YSYEKL, per germline. Between the trimmed V and J ends, which lost 0 bases and 3 bases, there was a span of 12 bases. CDR3 in amino acids: CASSQDEAGVNQPQHF. Written as DNA, the CDR3 is TGCGCCAGCAGCCAAGATGAAGCAGGCGTCAATCAGCCCCAGCATTTT.

This chain links TRBV6-1 with TRBJ2-7; a possible D gene is TRBD1 (5 bases). V dropped 1 base and J dropped 4 bases, with 14 bases sitting between them. This CDR3 has 15 residues. Germline CDR1 MNHNS, CDR2 SASEGT. CDR3 DNA sequence: TGTGCCAGCAGTGAAGTGGCAGGGTCTGATTACGAGCAGTACTTC. Its protein is CASSEVAGSDYEQYF.

V and J are TRBV5-1 and TRBJ2-1, with D hard to call. The CDR3 is 15 amino acids. CDR1 and CDR2 from the germline V gene are SGHRS and YFSETQ. Trimming left V 4 bases short and J 7 bases short, with 18 bases between. The CDR3 spells CASSPLAVPENEQFF. The CDR3 bases are TGCGCCAGCAGCCCCCTCGCGGTCCCCGAAAATGAGCAGTTCTTC.

This clone occurred once. This sequence joins TRBV3-1 (or the pseudogene TRBV3-2) and TRBJ1-6; the D gene is possibly TRBD1 (5 bases). Germline V gives CDR1 LGHDT, CDR2 YNNKEL (reference sequence). This CDR3 has 13 amino acids. V gave up 4 bases and J gave up 9 bases, with 10 bases separating them. The CDR3 here is CASSRLGGSPLHF. CDR3 DNA sequence: TGTGCCAGCAGCCGCCTGGGGGGTTCACCCCTCCACTTT.

CDR3 coding DNA: TGTGCCAGCTCGAGGGGTTTAAGGCTCGAAGCTTTCTTT. Translating gives CASSRGLRLEAFF. The chain links TRBV6-5 to TRBJ1-1, with D possibly matching TRBD1 (5 bases). Per the germline V gene, CDR1 is MNHEY and CDR2 is SVGAGI. CDR3 length equals 13 residues. Trimming cost V 8 bases and J 8 bases, with 18 bases left between them.

The chain recombines TRBV15 with TRBJ1-5; D not resolved. Trimming stripped 1 base from V and 2 bases from J, with 12 bases between. The CDR3 has 16 residues. Germline CDR1 LNHNV, CDR2 YYDKDF (reference sequence). As DNA, the CDR3 is TGTGCCACCAGCAGAGGTATGGGTTACGGCAATCAGCCCCAGCATTTT. This sequence encodes CATSRGMGYGNQPQHF.

This clone was recorded only once. This sequence joins TRBV6-5 and TRBJ2-7; tentatively, D is TRBD2 (6 bases). CDR1 and CDR2 (germline): MNHEY, SVGAGI. Trimming removed 6 bases from V and 2 bases from J, with 17 bases in between. This CDR3 contains 15 residues. CDR3 bases: TGTGCCAGCAGGACGACTAAGCGGGCCACCTACGAGCAGTACTTC. Residues: CASRTTKRATYEQYF.

The chain employs TRBV30 and TRBJ2-7, with 8 bases lining up with TRBD2. With V trimmed by 3 bases and J by 4 bases, 14 bases remained unmatched. The length of the CDR3 is 16 residues. Germline V gene lookup returns CDR1 GTSNPN and CDR2 SVGIG (reference sequence). Here the CDR3 reads CAWSPIAGGVPYEQYF. DNA of the CDR3: TGTGCCTGGAGCCCGATTGCGGGGGGAGTTCCGTACGAGCAGTACTTC.

A word on this clone: One end of the junction is discordant with germline, which a read error may explain. V gene TRBV5-6 combines with J gene TRBJ2-3, with 9 bases identical to TRBD1. Germline lookup yields CDR1 SGHDT and CDR2 YYEEEE. CDR3 length: 16 residues. The CDR3 DNA reads as TGTGCCAGCAGTTTGGACAGGGGTCTGGGCACAGATACGCAGTATTTT. Translating gives CASSLDRGLGTDTQYF.

The rearrangement joins TRBV29-1 to TRBJ2-7; no firm D call. There are 11 residues in the CDR3. V was cut by 6 bases and J by 3 bases, with 9 bases left in between. CDR1 is SQVTM and CDR2 is ANQGSEA in the germline V gene. The CDR3 DNA reads as TGCAGCGTGTTTGAGGTCTACGAGCAGTACTTC. Its translation is CSVFEVYEQYF.

This clone was seen just once. This chain connects TRBV9 to TRBJ1-6, with 7 bases that match TRBD1. This CDR3 is 15 amino acids long. The germline V gene encodes CDR1 SGDLS and CDR2 YYNGEE. Trimming cost V 2 bases and J 7 bases; bases outside gene matches: 6. CDR3 sequence: CASSVNRGPNSPLHF. Here the CDR3 DNA reads TGTGCCAGCAGCGTTAACAGGGGTCCCAATTCACCCCTCCACTTT.

This chain links TRBV5-1 with TRBJ1-2, with D tentatively TRBD1 (5 bases). Between the trimmed V and J ends, which lost 0 bases and 6 bases, there was a span of 15 bases. The CDR3 runs to 15 residues. Germline CDR1 and CDR2: SGHRS and YFSETQ. CDR3 region: CASSLAGSSQDGYTF. CDR3 bases: TGCGCCAGCAGCTTGGCGGGCAGCTCACAGGATGGCTACACCTTC.